The clone carrying this T cell receptor beta chain was found many times. The data belong to a study of human T cells and chemical hapten exposure. As to time point: patch test 2, 6 weeks after DPC sensitization. Treatment of the sample: therapeutic diphenylcyclopropenone sensitization with weekly scalp DPC. TCRdb re-called the RACE reads with MiXCR, one entry per CDR3 protein. The table lists around 130,000 distinct CDR3 sequences, 12% of them singletons. The V gene's germline CDR1 is SQVTM and CDR2 ANQGSEA. This CDR3 has 13 amino acids. V gave up 8 bases and J gave up 6 bases; unmatched junction bases: 7.

The chain recombines TRBV29-1 with TRBJ2-7; 13 nucleotides align to TRBD2. The sequences come from whole blood, collected in connection with sensitization to the hapten diphenylcyclopropenone (DPC). The receptor was isolated from a woman aged 45-60 years with alopecia areata. Some clones in this sample may be carry-over from other donors' samples. The CDR3 protein is CSTTGLAGAEQYF. CDR3 coding DNA: TGCAGCACCACAGGACTAGCGGGAGCCGAGCAGTACTTC.